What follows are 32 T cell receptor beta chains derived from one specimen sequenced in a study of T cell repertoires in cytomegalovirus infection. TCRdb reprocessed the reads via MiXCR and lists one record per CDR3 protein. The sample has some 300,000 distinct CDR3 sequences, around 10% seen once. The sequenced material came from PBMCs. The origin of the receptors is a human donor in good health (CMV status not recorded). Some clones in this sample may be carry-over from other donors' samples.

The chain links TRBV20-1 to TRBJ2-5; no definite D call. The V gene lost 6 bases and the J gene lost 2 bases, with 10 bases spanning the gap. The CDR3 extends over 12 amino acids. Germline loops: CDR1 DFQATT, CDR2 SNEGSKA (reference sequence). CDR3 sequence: CSAVDGQETQYF. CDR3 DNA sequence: TGCAGTGCCGTGGACGGACAAGAGACCCAGTACTTC.

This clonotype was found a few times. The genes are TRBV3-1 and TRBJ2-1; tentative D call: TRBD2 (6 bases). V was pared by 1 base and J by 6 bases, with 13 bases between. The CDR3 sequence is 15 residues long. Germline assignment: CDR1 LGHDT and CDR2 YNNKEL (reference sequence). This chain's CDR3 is CASSQGAGTFNEQFF. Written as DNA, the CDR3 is TGTGCCAGCAGCCAAGGGGCGGGGACTTTCAATGAGCAGTTCTTC.

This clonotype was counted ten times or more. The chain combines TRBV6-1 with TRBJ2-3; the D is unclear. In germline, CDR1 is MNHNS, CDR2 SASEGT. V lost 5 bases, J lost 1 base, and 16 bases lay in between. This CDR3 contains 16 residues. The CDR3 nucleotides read TGTGCCAGCAGTACTTTTCGACCGGCTGGCACAGATACGCAGTATTTT. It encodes CASSTFRPAGTDTQYF.

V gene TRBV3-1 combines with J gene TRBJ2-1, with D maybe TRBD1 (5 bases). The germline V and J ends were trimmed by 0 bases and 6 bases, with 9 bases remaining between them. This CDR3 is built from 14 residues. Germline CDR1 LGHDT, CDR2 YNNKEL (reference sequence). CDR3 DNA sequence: TGTGCCAGCAGCCAAGATCCAGGGTTCAATGAGCAGTTCTTC. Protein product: CASSQDPGFNEQFF.

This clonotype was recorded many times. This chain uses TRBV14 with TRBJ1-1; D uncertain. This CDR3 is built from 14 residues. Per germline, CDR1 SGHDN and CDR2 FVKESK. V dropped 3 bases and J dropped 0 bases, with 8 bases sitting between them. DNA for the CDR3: TGTGCCAGCAGCCATAATACGGTGAACACTGAAGCTTTCTTT. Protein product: CASSHNTVNTEAFF.

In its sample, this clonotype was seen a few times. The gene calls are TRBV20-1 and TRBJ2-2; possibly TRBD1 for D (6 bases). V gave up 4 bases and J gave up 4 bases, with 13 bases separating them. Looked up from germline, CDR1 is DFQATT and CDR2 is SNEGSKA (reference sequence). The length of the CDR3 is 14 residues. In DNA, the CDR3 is TGCAGTGCTACCCTGACAGGACCCACCGGGGAGCTGTTTTTT. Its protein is CSATLTGPTGELFF.

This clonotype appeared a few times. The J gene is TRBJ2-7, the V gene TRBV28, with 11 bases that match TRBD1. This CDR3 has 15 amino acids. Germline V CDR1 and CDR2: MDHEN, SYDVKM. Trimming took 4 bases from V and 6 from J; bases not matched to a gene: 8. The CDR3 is CASSSRDRGLGEQYV. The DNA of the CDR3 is TGTGCCAGCAGTTCTAGGGACAGGGGGTTAGGCGAGCAGTACGTC.

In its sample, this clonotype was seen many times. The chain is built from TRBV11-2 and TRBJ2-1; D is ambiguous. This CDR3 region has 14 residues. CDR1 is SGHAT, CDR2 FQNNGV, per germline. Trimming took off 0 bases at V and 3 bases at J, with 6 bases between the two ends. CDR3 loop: CASSLDGFYNEQFF. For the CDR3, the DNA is TGTGCCAGCAGCTTAGACGGGTTCTACAATGAGCAGTTCTTC. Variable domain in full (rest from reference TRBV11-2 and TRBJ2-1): EAGVAQSPRYKIIEKRQSVAFWCNPISGHATLYWYQQILGQGPKLLIQFQNNGVVDDSQLPKDRFSAERLKGVDSTLKIQPAKLEDSAVYLCASSLDGFYNEQFFGPGTRLTVL.

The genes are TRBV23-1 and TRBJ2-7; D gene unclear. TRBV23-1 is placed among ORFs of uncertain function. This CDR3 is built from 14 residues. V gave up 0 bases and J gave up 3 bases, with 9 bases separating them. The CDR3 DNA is TGCGCCAGCAGTCAATCAAAGGAGTTCTACGAGCAGTACGTC. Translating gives CASSQSKEFYEQYV.

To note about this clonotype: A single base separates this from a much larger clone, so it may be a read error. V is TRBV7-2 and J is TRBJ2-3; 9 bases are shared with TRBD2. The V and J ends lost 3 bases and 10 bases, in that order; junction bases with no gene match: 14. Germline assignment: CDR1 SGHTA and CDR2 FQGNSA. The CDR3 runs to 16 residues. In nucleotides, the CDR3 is TGTGCCAGCAGCTTCGTAGCGGGGGCCCCGTCGGATGCGCAGTATTTT. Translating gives CASSFVAGAPSDAQYF.

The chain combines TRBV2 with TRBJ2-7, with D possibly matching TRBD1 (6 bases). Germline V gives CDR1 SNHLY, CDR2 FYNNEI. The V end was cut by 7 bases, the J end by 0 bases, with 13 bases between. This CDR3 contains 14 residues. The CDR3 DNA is TGTGCCAGCACCTTCAGGGGAAGCTCCTACGAGCAGTACTTC. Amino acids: CASTFRGSSYEQYF.

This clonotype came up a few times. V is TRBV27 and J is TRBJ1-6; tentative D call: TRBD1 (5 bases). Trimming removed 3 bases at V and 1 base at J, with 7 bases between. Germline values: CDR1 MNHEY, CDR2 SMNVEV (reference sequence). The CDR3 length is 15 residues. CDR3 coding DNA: TGTGCCAGCAGTTTGCAGGGATCCTATAATTCACCCCTCCACTTT. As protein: CASSLQGSYNSPLHF.

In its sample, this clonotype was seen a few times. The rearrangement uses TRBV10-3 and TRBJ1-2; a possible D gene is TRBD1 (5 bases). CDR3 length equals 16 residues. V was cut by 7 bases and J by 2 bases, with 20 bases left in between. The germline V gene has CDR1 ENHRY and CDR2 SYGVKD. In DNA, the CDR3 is TGTGCCATCAACCCACTTGGGGCGGGATCAAACTATGGCTACACCTTC. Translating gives CAINPLGAGSNYGYTF.

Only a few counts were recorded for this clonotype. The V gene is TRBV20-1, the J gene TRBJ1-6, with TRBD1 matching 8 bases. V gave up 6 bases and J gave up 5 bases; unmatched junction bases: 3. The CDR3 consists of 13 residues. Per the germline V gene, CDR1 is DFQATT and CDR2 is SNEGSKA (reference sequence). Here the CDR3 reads CSAQGAHNSPLHF. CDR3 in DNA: TGCAGTGCCCAGGGGGCCCATAATTCACCCCTCCACTTT.

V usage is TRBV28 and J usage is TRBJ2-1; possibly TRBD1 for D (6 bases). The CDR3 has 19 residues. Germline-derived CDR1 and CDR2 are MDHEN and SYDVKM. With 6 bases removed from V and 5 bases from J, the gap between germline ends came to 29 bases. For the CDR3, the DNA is TGTGCCAGCAGCTCCGGGACGCCCCTTGTCCAGGACAGTCACAATGAGCAGTTCTTC. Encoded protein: CASSSGTPLVQDSHNEQFF.

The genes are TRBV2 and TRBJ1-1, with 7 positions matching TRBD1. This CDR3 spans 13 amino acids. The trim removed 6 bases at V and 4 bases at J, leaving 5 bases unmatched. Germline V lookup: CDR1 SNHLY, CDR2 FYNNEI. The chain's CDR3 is CASSLRGGTEAFF. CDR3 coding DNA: TGTGCCAGCAGCCTCAGGGGGGGCACTGAAGCTTTCTTT.

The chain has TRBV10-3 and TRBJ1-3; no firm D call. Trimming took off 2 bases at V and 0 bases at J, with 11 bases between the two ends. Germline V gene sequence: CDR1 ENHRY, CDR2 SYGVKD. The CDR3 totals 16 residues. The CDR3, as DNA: TGTGCCATCAGTGAGCTGGACCCAAGCTCTGGAAACACCATATATTTT. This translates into CAISELDPSSGNTIYF.

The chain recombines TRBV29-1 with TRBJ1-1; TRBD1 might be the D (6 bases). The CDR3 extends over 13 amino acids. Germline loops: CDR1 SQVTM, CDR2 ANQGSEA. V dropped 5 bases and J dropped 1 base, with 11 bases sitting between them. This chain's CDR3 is CSVKGDWNTEAFF. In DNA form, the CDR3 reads TGCAGCGTTAAGGGGGATTGGAACACTGAAGCTTTCTTT.

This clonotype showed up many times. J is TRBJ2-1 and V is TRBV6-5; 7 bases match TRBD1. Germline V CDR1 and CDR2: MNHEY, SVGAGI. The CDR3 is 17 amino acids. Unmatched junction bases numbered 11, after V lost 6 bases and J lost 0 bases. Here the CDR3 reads CASSGLTGRRSYNEQFF. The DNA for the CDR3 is TGTGCCAGCAGCGGCCTGACAGGGCGTCGCTCCTACAATGAGCAGTTCTTC.

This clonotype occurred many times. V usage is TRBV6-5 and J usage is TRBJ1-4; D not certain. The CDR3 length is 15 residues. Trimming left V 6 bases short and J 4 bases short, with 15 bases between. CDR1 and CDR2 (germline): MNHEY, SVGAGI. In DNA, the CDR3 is TGTGCCAGCAGAGTTGACGGTTCACGTAATGAAAAACTGTTTTTT. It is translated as CASRVDGSRNEKLFF.

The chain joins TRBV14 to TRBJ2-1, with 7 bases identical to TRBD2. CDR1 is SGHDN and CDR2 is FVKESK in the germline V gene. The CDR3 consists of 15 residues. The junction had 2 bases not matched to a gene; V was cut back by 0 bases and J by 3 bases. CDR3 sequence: CASSQDTSDYNEQFF. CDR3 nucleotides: TGTGCCAGCAGCCAAGATACTAGCGACTACAATGAGCAGTTCTTC.

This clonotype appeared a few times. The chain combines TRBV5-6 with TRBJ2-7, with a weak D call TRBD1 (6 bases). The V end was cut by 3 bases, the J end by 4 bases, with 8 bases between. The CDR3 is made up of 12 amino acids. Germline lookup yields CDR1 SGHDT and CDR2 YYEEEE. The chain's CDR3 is CASSYDRYEQYF. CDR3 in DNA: TGTGCCAGCAGCTATGACAGGTACGAGCAGTACTTC.

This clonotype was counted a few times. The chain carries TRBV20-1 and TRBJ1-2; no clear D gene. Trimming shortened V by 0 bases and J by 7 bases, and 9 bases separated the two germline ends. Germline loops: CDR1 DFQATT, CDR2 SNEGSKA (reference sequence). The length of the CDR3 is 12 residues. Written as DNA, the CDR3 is TGCAGTGCTAGAGAGAAATTTCCTGGCTACACCTTC. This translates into CSAREKFPGYTF.

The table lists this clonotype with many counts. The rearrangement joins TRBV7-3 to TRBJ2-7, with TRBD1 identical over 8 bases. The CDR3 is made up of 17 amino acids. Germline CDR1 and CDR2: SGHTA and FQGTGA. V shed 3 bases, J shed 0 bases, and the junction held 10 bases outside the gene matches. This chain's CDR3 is CASSFPRDRSYSYEQYV. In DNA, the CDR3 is TGTGCCAGCAGCTTCCCGCGGGACAGGTCTTACTCCTACGAGCAGTACGTC.

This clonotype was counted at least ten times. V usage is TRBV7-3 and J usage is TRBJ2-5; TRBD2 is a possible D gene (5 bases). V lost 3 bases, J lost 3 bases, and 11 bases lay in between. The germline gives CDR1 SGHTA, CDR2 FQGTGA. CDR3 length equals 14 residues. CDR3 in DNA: TGTGCCAGCAGCTTGAGGGTGACGAAAGAGACCCAGTACTTC. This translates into CASSLRVTKETQYF.

CDR3 coding DNA: TGTGCCAGAAGTCCACCTCCCGCCACATATACGCAGCATTTT. Amino acid sequence: CARSPPPATYTQHF. The chain couples TRBV12-3 or TRBV12-4 to TRBJ2-3, with D unresolved. The J call may be incorrect, as the DNA end agrees better with TRBJ1-5. The CDR3 sequence is 14 residues long.

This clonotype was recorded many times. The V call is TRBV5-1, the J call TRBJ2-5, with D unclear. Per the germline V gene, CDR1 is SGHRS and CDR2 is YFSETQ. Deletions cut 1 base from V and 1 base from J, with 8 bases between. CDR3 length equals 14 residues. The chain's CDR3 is CASSLWAGQETQYF. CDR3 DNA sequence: TGCGCCAGCAGCTTGTGGGCAGGCCAAGAGACCCAGTACTTC.

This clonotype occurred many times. The CDR3 bases are TGTGCCAGCAGCGTCCGGGACAGAGTCTCTGGGGCCAACGTCCTGACTTTC. It yields the protein CASSVRDRVSGANVLTF. The chain carries TRBV11-2 and TRBJ2-6; TRBD1 aligns across 7 bases. V lost 5 bases and J lost 0; bases outside the gene matches: 7. This CDR3 has 17 amino acids. From germline, CDR1 is SGHAT and CDR2 FQNNGV.

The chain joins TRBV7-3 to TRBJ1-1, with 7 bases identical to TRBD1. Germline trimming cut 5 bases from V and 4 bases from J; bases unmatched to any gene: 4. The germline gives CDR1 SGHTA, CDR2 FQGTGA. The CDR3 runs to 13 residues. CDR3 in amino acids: CASSPRQGTEAFF. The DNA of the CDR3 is TGTGCCAGCAGCCCGAGACAGGGCACTGAAGCTTTCTTT.

The CDR3: CSGYQGARTEAFF. DNA for the CDR3: TGCAGCGGATACCAGGGGGCGCGGACTGAAGCTTTCTTT. This chain links TRBV29-1 with TRBJ1-1; 8 positions agree with TRBD1. CDR1 and CDR2 from the germline V gene are SQVTM and ANQGSEA. The CDR3 is made up of 13 amino acids. V gave up 7 bases and J gave up 5 bases; unmatched junction bases: 9.

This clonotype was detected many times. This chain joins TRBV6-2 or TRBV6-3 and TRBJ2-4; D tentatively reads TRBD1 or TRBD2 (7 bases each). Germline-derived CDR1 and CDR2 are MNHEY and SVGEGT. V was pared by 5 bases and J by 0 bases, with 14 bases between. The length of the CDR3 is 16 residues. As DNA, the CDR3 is TGTGCCAGCAGTCCACAGGGGAGGGAAGCCAAAAACATTCAGTACTTC. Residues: CASSPQGREAKNIQYF.

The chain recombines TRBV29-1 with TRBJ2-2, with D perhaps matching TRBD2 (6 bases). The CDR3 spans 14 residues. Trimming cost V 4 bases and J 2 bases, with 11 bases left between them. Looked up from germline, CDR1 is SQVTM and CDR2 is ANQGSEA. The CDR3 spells CSVGRGTNTGELFF. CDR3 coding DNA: TGCAGCGTTGGGCGGGGCACTAACACCGGGGAGCTGTTTTTT.